The 13 T cell receptor beta chains presented below share a single source sample, sequenced in a study of blood T cell repertoires in COVID-19. Assay used: immunoSEQ multiplex PCR; TCRdb lists only in-frame clones, some missing. The table shows under 250,000 clones, with about 91% occurring only once. The material sequenced was peripheral blood. These receptors were collected from a woman aged 30 to 39 with COVID-19, enrolled during active disease.

V gene TRBV13 combines with J gene TRBJ2-1, with D possibly matching TRBD1 (5 bases). The CDR3 contains 13 residues. The V end lost 0 bases, the J end lost 10 bases, and 10 bases lay between the germline ends. Germline CDR1 reads PRHDT; CDR2 reads FYEKMQ (reference sequence). CDR3 in DNA: TGTGCCAGCAGCTTAGGCCTTGACAGCGAGCAGTTCTTC. Amino acids: CASSLGLDSEQFF.

V is TRBV4-2 and J is TRBJ2-6; D perhaps matches TRBD1 (6 bases). The CDR3 is made up of 18 amino acids. Germline lookup yields CDR1 LGHNA and CDR2 YNFKEQ. V was shortened by 0 bases and J by 0 bases, with 12 bases between the two germline ends. The CDR3 DNA follows: TGTGCCAGCAGCCAAGATCGGACAGCACCCTCTGGGGCCAACGTCCTGACTTTC. Protein sequence: CASSQDRTAPSGANVLTF.

Concerning this clone: Its ends do not fully match the called genes, so a read error is possible. V is TRBV7-7 and J is TRBJ2-2, with 7 bases lining up with TRBD1. Germline V gene lookup returns CDR1 SSHAT and CDR2 FNYEAQ (reference sequence). This CDR3 comprises 13 residues. The CDR3: CASKGGNPGELFF. CDR3 DNA: TGTGCTAGCAAAGGGGGCAATCCCGGGGAGCTGTTTTTT.

The CDR3 DNA reads TGTGCCTGGAGTGCCACGACATCCGCCTATGGCTACACCTTC. Amino acids: CAWSATTSAYGYTF. V is TRBV30 and J is TRBJ1-2, with D uncertain. CDR3 length: 14 residues. Trimming stripped 1 base from V and 4 bases from J, with 13 bases between. The germline V gene has CDR1 GTSNPN and CDR2 SVGIG (reference sequence).

The chain links TRBV29-1 to TRBJ2-3; possible D gene TRBD2, 6 bases. The length of the CDR3 is 10 residues. Trimming took 6 bases from V and 7 from J, leaving 8 bases between them. From germline, CDR1 is SQVTM and CDR2 ANQGSEA. The CDR3 here is CSVRENTQYF. For the CDR3, the DNA is TGCAGCGTACGGGAGAATACGCAGTATTTT.

The chain links TRBV5-8 to TRBJ2-1; D possibly corresponds to TRBD1 (6 bases). The CDR3 is 14 residues long. The V and J ends lost 7 bases and 0 bases respectively, with 11 bases between them. Germline V gene sequence: CDR1 SGHTS, CDR2 YDEGEE. DNA for the CDR3: TGTGCCAGCGTCCGGGACAACTCCTACAATGAGCAGTTCTTC. Its translation is CASVRDNSYNEQFF. Full variable domain (missing parts from reference TRBV5-8 and TRBJ2-1): EAGVTQSPTHLIKTRGQQATLRCSPISGHTSVYWYQQALGLGLQFLLWYDEGEERNRGNFPPRFSGRQFPNYSSELNVNALELEDSALYLCASVRDNSYNEQFFGPGTRLTVL.

V gene TRBV10-1 combines with J gene TRBJ2-3; no clear D gene. Trimming removed 4 bases at V and 7 bases at J, with 12 bases between. This CDR3 comprises 13 residues. CDR1 and CDR2 from the germline V gene are WNHNN and SYGVQD (reference sequence). CDR3 coding DNA: TGCGCCAGCAGTGCCAGTACCCCGAATACGCAGTATTTT. Its translation is CASSASTPNTQYF.

In this sample, this clone turned up once. The chain is built from TRBV5-4 and TRBJ1-6; D gene ambiguous. CDR3 length: 12 amino acids. Germline V gives CDR1 SGHNT, CDR2 YYREEE (reference sequence). V was shortened by 1 base and J by 12 bases, with 8 bases between the two germline ends. DNA for the CDR3: TGTGCCAGCAGCTTGTACGAGGGACCCCTCCACTTT. This gives the protein CASSLYEGPLHF.

V usage is TRBV5-1 and J usage is TRBJ1-1, with TRBD1 matching 8 bases. CDR3 size: 13 residues. Germline V gene sequence: CDR1 SGHRS, CDR2 YFSETQ. The ends lost 5 bases at V and 2 bases at J; junction bases unmatched: 2. The CDR3: CASRGQENTEAFF. The DNA for the CDR3 is TGCGCCAGCAGGGGACAGGAAAACACTGAAGCTTTCTTT.

The DNA for the CDR3 is TGTGCCAGCAGCTTAGGGTCAGGGGCTCAGCCCCAGCATTTT. Translated: CASSLGSGAQPQHF. The rearrangement links TRBV7-2 to TRBJ1-5; D is perhaps TRBD1 (6 bases). The V end lost 1 base, the J end lost 6 bases, and 10 bases lay between the germline ends. Germline V gives CDR1 SGHTA, CDR2 FQGNSA. The CDR3 has 14 amino acids.

The V and J genes are TRBV7-9 and TRBJ1-4; D may be TRBD1 (5 bases). Between the trimmed V and J ends, which lost 0 bases and 8 bases, there was a span of 16 bases. CDR3 length equals 16 residues. The germline V gene encodes CDR1 SEHNR and CDR2 FQNEAQ (reference sequence). CDR3 nucleotides: TGTGCCAGCAGCTTAGCCAGACAGCACCTAAAAGAAAAACTGTTTTTT. Its protein is CASSLARQHLKEKLFF.

The gene calls are TRBV6-4 and TRBJ2-1; perhaps TRBD2 as D (6 bases). Germline V lookup: CDR1 MRHNA, CDR2 SNTAGT. The length of the CDR3 is 17 residues. Trimming took off 3 bases at V and 3 bases at J, with 18 bases between the two ends. The CDR3 sequence: CASSDRGPGVGYNEQFF. The CDR3 DNA reads TGTGCCAGCAGTGATAGGGGCCCGGGAGTTGGCTACAATGAGCAGTTCTTC.

The chain couples TRBV6-5 to TRBJ2-7, with D unresolved. The CDR3 has 13 residues. With 7 bases removed from V and 0 bases from J, the gap between germline ends came to 10 bases. CDR1 is MNHEY, CDR2 SVGAGI, per germline. DNA for the CDR3: TGTGCCAGCATTGGAGTCAGCTCCTACGAGCAGTACTTC. Translation gives CASIGVSSYEQYF.